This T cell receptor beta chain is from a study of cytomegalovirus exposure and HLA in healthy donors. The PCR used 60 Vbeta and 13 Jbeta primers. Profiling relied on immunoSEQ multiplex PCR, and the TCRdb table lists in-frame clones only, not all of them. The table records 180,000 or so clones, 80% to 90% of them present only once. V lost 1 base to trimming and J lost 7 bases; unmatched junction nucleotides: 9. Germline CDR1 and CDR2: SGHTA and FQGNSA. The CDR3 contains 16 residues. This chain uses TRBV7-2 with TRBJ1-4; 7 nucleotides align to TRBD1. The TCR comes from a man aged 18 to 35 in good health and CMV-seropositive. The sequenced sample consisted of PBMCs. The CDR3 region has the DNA TGTGCCAGCAGCTTAGGCCGTAGGGGGCCCAGTGAAAAACTGTTTTTT. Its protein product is CASSLGRRGPSEKLFF.